This T cell receptor (beta chain) was found in a study of blood T cell repertoires in COVID-19. The overall study: Italy, Spain and the United States were the sources of the convalescent and acute COVID-19 samples.

Sequencing was performed with immunoSEQ multiplex PCR; in TCRdb, only in-frame clones are kept and a portion is missing. This table has about 150,000 clones, roughly nine tenths appearing once. The receptor's source is a man aged 50-59 years with acute or convalescent COVID-19. The sample taken for sequencing was peripheral blood.

CDR3 sequence reads: CAWSGIVADTQYF. As DNA, the CDR3 is TGTGCCTGGAGCGGGATTGTCGCAGATACGCAGTATTTT. This chain uses TRBV30 with TRBJ2-3; possibly TRBD2 for D (5 bases). CDR1 and CDR2 from the germline V gene are GTSNPN and SVGIG (reference sequence). V lost 3 bases and J 4 bases, leaving 11 bases between the germline ends. The CDR3 is made up of 13 amino acids. The complete variable domain, with remaining parts taken from reference TRBV30 and TRBJ2-3, reads SQTIHQWPATLVQPVGSPLSLECTVEGTSNPNLYWYRQAAGRGLQLLFYSVGIGQISSEVPQNLSASRPQDRQFILSSKKLLLSDSGFYLCAWSGIVADTQYFGPGTRLTVL.